These 21 T cell receptor beta chains were sequenced from one sample in a study of cytomegalovirus exposure and HLA in healthy donors. 13 Jbeta primers and 60 Vbeta primers were used for the PCR. Method: immunoSEQ multiplex PCR; TCRdb's copy keeps in-frame clones and lacks some. The sample lists 99,000 or so clones, 79% occurring once. Sequenced: PBMCs. The origin of the receptors is a male donor in good health and CMV-seropositive.

Here the CDR3 reads CASSLSGVNYGYTF. DNA of the CDR3: TGCGCCAGCAGCTTGTCAGGGGTAAACTATGGCTACACCTTC. The rearrangement uses TRBV5-1 and TRBJ1-2; D might be TRBD1 (6 bases). Deletions cut 1 base from V and 2 bases from J, with 9 bases between. The CDR3 length is 14 residues. Per the germline V gene, CDR1 is SGHRS and CDR2 is YFSETQ.

The CDR3 DNA is TGTGCCAGCAGCTTAGCGCCCTGGGCACGTCAGCCCCAGCATTTT. It specifies CASSLAPWARQPQHF. The rearrangement joins TRBV7-8 to TRBJ1-5; D is ambiguous. The CDR3 consists of 15 residues. The germline V gene encodes CDR1 SGHVS and CDR2 FQNEAQ. V was cut by 0 bases and J by 6 bases, with 12 bases left in between.

The chain links TRBV19 to TRBJ1-1; D might be TRBD1 (6 bases). Germline CDR1 is LNHDA and CDR2 is SQIVND (reference sequence). Trimming took 7 bases from V and 1 from J, leaving 10 bases between them. CDR3 length equals 13 residues. CDR3 in amino acids: CASIGQRNTEAFF. In DNA form, the CDR3 reads TGTGCCAGTATCGGACAGAGGAACACTGAAGCTTTCTTT.

Concerning this clone: The same CDR3 arises from other DNA sequences in this sample as well. The chain uses TRBV2 and TRBJ1-2, with 8 bases aligning to TRBD1. CDR3 length equals 13 residues. Germline CDR1 SNHLY, CDR2 FYNNEI. The junction had 0 bases not matched to a gene; V was cut back by 4 bases and J by 2 bases. The CDR3 DNA follows: TGTGCCAGCAGTGGGACAGGGAACTATGGCTACACCTTC. It specifies CASSGTGNYGYTF.

This clone was picked up one time. The chain joins TRBV2 to TRBJ1-2, with D perhaps TRBD1 (5 bases). V dropped 3 bases and J dropped 3 bases, with 8 bases sitting between them. CDR3 length: 13 amino acids. Germline assignment: CDR1 SNHLY and CDR2 FYNNEI. This CDR3 reads CASSDAGHYGYTF. Here the CDR3 DNA reads TGTGCCAGCAGTGACGCAGGGCACTATGGCTACACCTTC. The whole variable domain, remainder taken from reference TRBV2 and TRBJ1-2, is EPEVTQTPSHQVTQMGQEVILRCVPISNHLYFYWYRQILGQKVEFLVSFYNNEISEKSEIFDDQFSVERPDGSNFTLKIRSTKLEDSAMYFCASSDAGHYGYTFGSGTRLTVV.

The table lists this clone with a few counts. This chain uses TRBV12-5 with TRBJ2-7, with a tentative D call TRBD2 (6 bases). V gave up 0 bases and J gave up 5 bases, with 17 bases separating them. CDR1 is LGHNT, CDR2 FRNRAP, per germline. The CDR3 spans 16 residues. The CDR3 loop is CASGLVLGLGVHEQYF. CDR3 DNA: TGTGCTAGTGGTTTGGTGCTGGGACTGGGGGTCCACGAGCAGTACTTC. Based on the CDR3 plus reference TRBV12-5 and TRBJ2-7, the full variable domain is DARVTQTPRHKVTEMGQEVTMRCQPILGHNTVFWYRQTMMQGLELLAYFRNRAPLDDSGMPKDRFSAEMPDATLATLKIQPSEPRDSAVYFCASGLVLGLGVHEQYFGPGTRLTVT.

The rearrangement links TRBV4-1 to TRBJ1-3; D is unclear. CDR1 and CDR2 (germline): MGHRA, YSYEKL. Trimming removed 4 bases from V and 0 bases from J, with 13 bases in between. This CDR3 contains 16 residues. The CDR3 DNA follows: TGCGCCAGCAGCCGGCTTCCCGGGAGCTCTGGAAACACCATATATTTT. This translates into CASSRLPGSSGNTIYF.

This chain uses TRBV15 with TRBJ1-2, with D unresolved. Germline V gene sequence: CDR1 LNHNV, CDR2 YYDKDF (reference sequence). Trimming cost V 1 base and J 8 bases, with 8 bases left between them. CDR3 size: 12 residues. CDR3 loop: CATSRGTRGYTF. Written as DNA, the CDR3 is TGTGCCACCAGCAGAGGTACTCGAGGCTACACCTTC.

The chain links TRBV30 to TRBJ2-3, with 13 bases fitting TRBD2. Germline CDR1 reads GTSNPN; CDR2 reads SVGIG (reference sequence). With 3 bases clipped from V and 5 bases from J, the junction kept 8 bases outside the gene matches. This CDR3 is 16 amino acids long. The CDR3 region is CAWSISRTSGGDTQYF. Here the CDR3 DNA reads TGTGCCTGGAGCATCTCGAGGACTAGCGGGGGAGATACGCAGTATTTT. Full variable domain (rest looked up from reference TRBV30 and TRBJ2-3): SQTIHQWPATLVQPVGSPLSLECTVEGTSNPNLYWYRQAAGRGLQLLFYSVGIGQISSEVPQNLSASRPQDRQFILSSKKLLLSDSGFYLCAWSISRTSGGDTQYFGPGTRLTVL.

The V call is TRBV2, the J call TRBJ2-1; weak D call: TRBD2 (5 bases). Germline CDR1 and CDR2: SNHLY and FYNNEI. Trimming took 4 bases from V and 3 from J, leaving 10 bases between them. The CDR3 has 14 amino acids. The CDR3 nucleotides are TGTGCCAGCAGTGCACCCGGGGTCTACAATGAGCAGTTCTTC. As protein: CASSAPGVYNEQFF.

In regard to this clone: At one end, the junction sequence differs from germline, possibly due to a read error. The chain joins TRBV4-1 to TRBJ2-5; 14 bases map to TRBD2. CDR1 MGHRA and CDR2 YSYEKL come from the germline V gene. This CDR3 contains 17 residues. In DNA form, the CDR3 reads TGCGTCAGCAGCCCCCCTGCCGGGACTAGCGGGGGAGAGACCCAGTACTTC. It yields the protein CVSSPPAGTSGGETQYF.

The genes are TRBV4-1 and TRBJ1-5; possible D gene TRBD1, 6 bases. This CDR3 is 19 amino acids long. Deletions cut 1 base from V and 0 bases from J, with 19 bases between. Germline V gives CDR1 MGHRA, CDR2 YSYEKL. For the CDR3, the DNA is TGCGCCAGCAGCCAAGTCGGGGGGGCGGGATACTATAGCAATCAGCCCCAGCATTTT. This codes for CASSQVGGAGYYSNQPQHF.

This chain links TRBV19 with TRBJ1-1, with TRBD1 identical over 10 bases. CDR3 length equals 15 residues. Trimming removed 6 bases from V and 6 bases from J; junction bases left unmatched: 10. Germline CDR1 and CDR2: LNHDA and SQIVND (reference sequence). The CDR3 region is CASSTDRGRFSEAFF. CDR3 nucleotides: TGTGCCAGTAGCACCGACAGGGGGCGGTTCTCTGAAGCTTTCTTT.

This clone was recorded a few times. The chain recombines TRBV4-2 with TRBJ1-6; the match to TRBD1 covers 7 bases. CDR1 and CDR2 (germline): LGHNA, YNFKEQ. J lost 4 bases, V lost 1 base, and 4 bases had no gene match. This CDR3 region has 16 residues. In DNA form, the CDR3 reads TGTGCCAGCAGCCAAGGCGGCAGGGGGTATAATTCACCCCTCCACTTT. The encoded protein is CASSQGGRGYNSPLHF.

This chain connects TRBV19 to TRBJ2-7; 8 bases are a match to TRBD2. With V trimmed by 6 bases and J by 2 bases, 9 bases remained unmatched. Germline assignment: CDR1 LNHDA and CDR2 SQIVND (reference sequence). The CDR3 runs 15 residues. CDR3: CASRPGGGRTYEQYF. The DNA of the CDR3 is TGTGCCAGTAGACCGGGAGGGGGGCGAACCTACGAGCAGTACTTC.

This chain links TRBV7-9 with TRBJ1-6, with 7 bases that match TRBD1. The trim removed 1 base at V and 7 bases at J, leaving 1 base unmatched. This CDR3 comprises 14 residues. The germline CDR1 and CDR2 sequences are SEHNR and FQNEAQ (reference sequence). The CDR3 bases are TGTGCCAGCAGCTTAGAAGGGGGCAATTCACCCCTCCACTTT. Protein product: CASSLEGGNSPLHF.

The chain couples TRBV2 to TRBJ2-1; 13 nucleotides line up with TRBD2. Germline CDR1 SNHLY, CDR2 FYNNEI. CDR3 length equals 15 residues. With 6 bases clipped from V and 9 bases from J, the junction kept 8 bases outside the gene matches. The CDR3 sequence is CASRVLAGGPGEQFF. The DNA for the CDR3 is TGTGCCAGCAGAGTACTAGCGGGGGGGCCGGGTGAGCAGTTCTTC.

The sample holds one count of this clone. Because the CDR3 is missing its conserved closing phenylalanine or tryptophan, this is likely a read error. The limits of the CDR3 on the DNA are not certain, so only TCRdb's listed CDR3 is given. The chain combines TRBV2 with TRBJ1-1. The CDR3 sequence runs 9 residues, both termini included. Germline V CDR1 and CDR2: SNHLY, FYNNEI. This CDR3 is CASRDFRGE.

This clone was seen only a few times. V usage is TRBV20-1 and J usage is TRBJ1-2, with no clear D. V was clipped by 3 bases and J by 4 bases, with 3 bases between them. The CDR3 is 10 amino acids. Germline V CDR1 and CDR2: DFQATT, SNEGSKA (reference sequence). This CDR3 is CSARSYGYTF. The DNA of the CDR3 is TGCAGTGCTAGGAGCTATGGCTACACCTTC.

The V call is TRBV5-8, the J call TRBJ1-1, with TRBD1 as a possible D gene (5 bases). The V gene lost 1 base and the J gene lost 4 bases, with 8 bases spanning the gap. The CDR3 spans 13 residues. Germline V gene lookup returns CDR1 SGHTS and CDR2 YDEGEE. CDR3 amino acids: CASSLQGFTEAFF. The CDR3 nucleotides read TGTGCCAGCAGCTTGCAGGGTTTCACTGAAGCTTTCTTT.

The genes are TRBV30 and TRBJ1-2; tentative D call: TRBD1 (5 bases). The CDR3 runs to 13 residues. CDR1 GTSNPN and CDR2 SVGIG come from the germline V gene (reference sequence). V was shortened by 4 bases and J by 2 bases, with 11 bases between the two germline ends. The CDR3 region is CAWTAGLNYGYTF. Written as DNA, the CDR3 is TGTGCCTGGACCGCGGGACTCAACTATGGCTACACCTTC.